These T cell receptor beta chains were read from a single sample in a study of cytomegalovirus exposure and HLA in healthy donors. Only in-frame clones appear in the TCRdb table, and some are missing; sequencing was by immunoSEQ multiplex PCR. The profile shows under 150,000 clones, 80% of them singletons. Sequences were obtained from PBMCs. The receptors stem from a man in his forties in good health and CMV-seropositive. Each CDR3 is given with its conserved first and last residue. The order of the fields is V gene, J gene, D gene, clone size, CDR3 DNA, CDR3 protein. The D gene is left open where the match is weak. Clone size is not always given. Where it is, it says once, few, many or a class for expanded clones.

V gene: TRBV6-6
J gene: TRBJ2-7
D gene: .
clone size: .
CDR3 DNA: TGTGCCAGCAGTTACGCCGGGGGAAACTCCTACGAGCAGTACTTC
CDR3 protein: CASSYAGGNSYEQYF

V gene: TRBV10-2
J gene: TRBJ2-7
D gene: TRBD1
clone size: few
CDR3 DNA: TGCGCCAGCAGTGTTATACAGGGGTCCTCCTACGAGCAGTACTTC
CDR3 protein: CASSVIQGSSYEQYF

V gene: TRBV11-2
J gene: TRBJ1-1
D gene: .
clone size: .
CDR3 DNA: TGTGCCAGCAGCTTAGGGGGCGGGGGCACTGAAGCTTTCTTT
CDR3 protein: CASSLGGGGTEAFF

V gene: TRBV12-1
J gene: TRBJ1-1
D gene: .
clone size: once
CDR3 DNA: TGTGCCAGCACCTATACGGCGGGGCAGGGAGGGTCTGAAGCTTTCTTT
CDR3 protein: CASTYTAGQGGSEAFF

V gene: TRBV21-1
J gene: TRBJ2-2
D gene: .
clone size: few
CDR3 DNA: TGTGCCAGCAGCAAAGGGACTAGCGGGGGACCGGGTGAGCTGTTTTTT
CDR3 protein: CASSKGTSGGPGELFF

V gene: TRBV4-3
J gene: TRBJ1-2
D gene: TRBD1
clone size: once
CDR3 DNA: TGCGCCAGCAGCCAGGAACAGGGGGACTATGGCTACACCTTC
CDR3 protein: CASSQEQGDYGYTF

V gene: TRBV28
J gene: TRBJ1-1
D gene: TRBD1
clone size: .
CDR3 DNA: TGTGCCAGCAGTTTACCGGGGACAGGGGGCCACGAAGCTTTCTTT
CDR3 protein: CASSLPGTGGHEAFF

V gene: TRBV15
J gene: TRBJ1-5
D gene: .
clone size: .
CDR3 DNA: TGTGCCACCAGCATCGGAGGCGGCAATCAGCCCCAGCATTTT
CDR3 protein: CATSIGGGNQPQHF

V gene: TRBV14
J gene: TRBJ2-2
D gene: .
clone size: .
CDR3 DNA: TGTGCCAGCAGCCAACTCCCACAAGGGGTCGGCGGGGAGCTGTTTTTT
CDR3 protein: CASSQLPQGVGGELFF

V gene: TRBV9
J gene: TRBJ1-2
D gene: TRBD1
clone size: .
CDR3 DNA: TGTGCCAGCAGCGTAGATCCTGGCCCCACACCTACGGGACAGGGGAACTATGGCTACACCTTC
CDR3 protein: CASSVDPGPTPTGQGNYGYTF

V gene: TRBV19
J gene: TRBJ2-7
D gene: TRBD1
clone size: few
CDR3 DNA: TGTGCCAGTAGTTCGGGACAGACCTACGAGCAGTACTTC
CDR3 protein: CASSSGQTYEQYF

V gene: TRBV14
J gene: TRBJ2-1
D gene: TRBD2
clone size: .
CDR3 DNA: TGTGCCAGCAGCCAAGATAGACTAGCGGAGCAGTTCTTC
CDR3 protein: CASSQDRLAEQFF

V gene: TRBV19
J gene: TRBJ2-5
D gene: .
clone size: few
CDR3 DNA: TGTGCCAGTAGTATAGGTAGAGGGTACCAAGAGACCCAGTACTTC
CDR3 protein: CASSIGRGYQETQYF

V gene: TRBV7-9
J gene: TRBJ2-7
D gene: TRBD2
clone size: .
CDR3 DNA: TGTGCCAGCACCGGGACTAGCTACGAGCAGTACTTC
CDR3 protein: CASTGTSYEQYF

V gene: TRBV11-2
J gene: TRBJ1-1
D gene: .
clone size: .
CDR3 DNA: TGTGCCAGCAGCCAATGGGGAACGGGGATGAACACTGAAGCTTTCTTT
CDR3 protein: CASSQWGTGMNTEAFF

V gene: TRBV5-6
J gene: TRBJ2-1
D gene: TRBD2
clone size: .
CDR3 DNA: TGTGCCAGCAGTTGGACCGGGACTAGCGGGATGAAAAGGGAGGATGAGCAGTTCTTC
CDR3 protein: CASSWTGTSGMKREDEQFF

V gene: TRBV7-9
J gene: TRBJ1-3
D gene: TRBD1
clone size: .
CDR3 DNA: TGTGCCAGCAGCCAGGGACAGGGCACTGGAAACACCATATATTTT
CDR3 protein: CASSQGQGTGNTIYF

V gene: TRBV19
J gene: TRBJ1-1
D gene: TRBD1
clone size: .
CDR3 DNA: TGTGCCAGTAGTCGGAAGGGGGCCGTGAACACTGAAGCTTTCTTT
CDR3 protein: CASSRKGAVNTEAFF

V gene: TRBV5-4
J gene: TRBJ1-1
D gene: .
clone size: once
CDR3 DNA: TGTGCCAGCAGCTCTAACCACAGGGATATGAACACTGAAGCTTTCTTT
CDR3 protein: CASSSNHRDMNTEAFF

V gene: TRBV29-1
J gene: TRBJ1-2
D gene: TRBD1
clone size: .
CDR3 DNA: TGCAGCGATGGGACAGGCTTTGCCCCTGACTATGGCTACACCTTC
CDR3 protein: CSDGTGFAPDYGYTF

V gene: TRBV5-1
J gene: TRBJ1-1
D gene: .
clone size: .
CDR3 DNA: TGCGCCAGCAGCTTGTGGCCGGGCACTGAAGCTTTCTTT
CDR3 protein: CASSLWPGTEAFF

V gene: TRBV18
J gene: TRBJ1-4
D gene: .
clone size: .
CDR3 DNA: TGTGCCAGCTCGAGGGAGATTGCAACTAATGAAAAACTGTTTTTT
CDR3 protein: CASSREIATNEKLFF

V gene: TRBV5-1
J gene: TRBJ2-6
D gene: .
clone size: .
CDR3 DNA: TGCGCCAGCAGCAGAAATACAGGGGCCAACGTCCTGACTTTC
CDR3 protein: CASSRNTGANVLTF

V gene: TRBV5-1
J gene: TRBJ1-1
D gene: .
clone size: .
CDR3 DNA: TGCGCCAGCAGCTTGGATATCGGGAGGGTCCCTGAAGCTTTCTTT
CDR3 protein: CASSLDIGRVPEAFF

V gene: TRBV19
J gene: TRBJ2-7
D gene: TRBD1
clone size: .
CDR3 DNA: TGTGCCAGTAGTAAGATCCGGGACAGGGGTCCCTACGAGCAGTACTTC
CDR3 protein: CASSKIRDRGPYEQYF

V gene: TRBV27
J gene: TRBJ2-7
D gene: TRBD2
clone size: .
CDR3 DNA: TGTGCCAGTGGTCCAAGGGGACTAGCGGGCTACGAGCAGTACTTC
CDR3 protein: CASGPRGLAGYEQYF

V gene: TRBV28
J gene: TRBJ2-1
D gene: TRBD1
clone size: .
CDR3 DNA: TGTGCCAGCGGACAGGGGGGCTCCTACAATGAGCAGTTCTTC
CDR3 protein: CASGQGGSYNEQFF

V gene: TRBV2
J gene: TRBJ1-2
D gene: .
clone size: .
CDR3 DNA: TGTGCCAGCACTCGGCAGGGATATGGCTACACCTTC
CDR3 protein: CASTRQGYGYTF

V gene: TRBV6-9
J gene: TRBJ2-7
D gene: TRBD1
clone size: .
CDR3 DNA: TGTGCCAGCGAACAGGGGAGAAAAGGCTACGAGCAGTACTTC
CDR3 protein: CASEQGRKGYEQYF

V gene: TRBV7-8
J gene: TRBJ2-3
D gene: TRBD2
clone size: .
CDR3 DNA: TGTGCCAGCAGCTTAGCGGTCCGGGGGGAGTTGATAGATACGCAGTATTTT
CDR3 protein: CASSLAVRGELIDTQYF

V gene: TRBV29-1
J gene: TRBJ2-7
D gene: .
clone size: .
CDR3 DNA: TGCAGCGCGGTAGACAGGTCATCTTACGAGCAGTACTTC
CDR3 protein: CSAVDRSSYEQYF

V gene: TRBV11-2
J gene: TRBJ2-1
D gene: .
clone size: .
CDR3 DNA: TGTGCCAGCAGCCTACTAAAGGGGAATGAGCAGTTCTTC
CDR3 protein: CASSLLKGNEQFF

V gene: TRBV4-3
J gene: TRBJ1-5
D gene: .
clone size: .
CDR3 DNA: TGCGCCAGCAGCCAAGACAGGTCTAGCAATCAGCCCCAGCATTTT
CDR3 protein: CASSQDRSSNQPQHF

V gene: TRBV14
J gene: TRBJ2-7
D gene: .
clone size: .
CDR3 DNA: TGTGCCAGCAGCTCTGATATGCGGACAACCTTCTACGAGCAGTACTTC
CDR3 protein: CASSSDMRTTFYEQYF

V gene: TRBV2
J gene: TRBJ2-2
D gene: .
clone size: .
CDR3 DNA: TGTGCCACCTCCCTTTCGAACACCGGGGAGCTGTTTTTT
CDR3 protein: CATSLSNTGELFF

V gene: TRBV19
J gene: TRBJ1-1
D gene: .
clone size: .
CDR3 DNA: TGTGCCAGTAGTATTTTGGCAGGCCGGGGGAACACTGAAGCTTTCTTT
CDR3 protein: CASSILAGRGNTEAFF

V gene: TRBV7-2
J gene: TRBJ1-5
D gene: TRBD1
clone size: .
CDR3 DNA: TGTGCCAGCAGCTCGCGGACAGGGGGCGATTCGAGCAATCAGCCCCAGCATTTT
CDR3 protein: CASSSRTGGDSSNQPQHF

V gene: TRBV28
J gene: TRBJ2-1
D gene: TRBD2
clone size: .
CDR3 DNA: TGTGCCAGCAGTTCCAGCGGACTAGCGGGAGGTGGCTACAATGAGCAGTTCTTC
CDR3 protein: CASSSSGLAGGGYNEQFF

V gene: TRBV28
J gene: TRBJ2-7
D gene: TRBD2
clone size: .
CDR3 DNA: TGTGCCAGCAGTTTATTAGGGGGACTAGCGGGGGGGTACGAGCAGTACTTC
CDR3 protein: CASSLLGGLAGGYEQYF

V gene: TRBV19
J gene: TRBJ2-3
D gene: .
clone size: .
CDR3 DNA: TGTGCCAGTAGTATAGGGCGGATCCCGCAGTATTTT
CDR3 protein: CASSIGRIPQYF

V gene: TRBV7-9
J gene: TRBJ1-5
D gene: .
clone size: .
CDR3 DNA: TGTGCCAGCAGCCCCTTTGGGGCAGCAAATCAGCCCCAGCATTTT
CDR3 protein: CASSPFGAANQPQHF

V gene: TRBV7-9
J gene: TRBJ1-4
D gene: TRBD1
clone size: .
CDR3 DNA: TGTGCCAGCAGCTTAGAGGGGGCGCTTCGGGAAAAACTGTTTTTT
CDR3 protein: CASSLEGALREKLFF

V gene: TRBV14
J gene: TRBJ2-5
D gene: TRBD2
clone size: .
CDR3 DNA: TGTGCCAGCAGCCTACTAGCGGGAGTTAGGGGACAAGAGACCCAGTACTTC
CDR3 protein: CASSLLAGVRGQETQYF

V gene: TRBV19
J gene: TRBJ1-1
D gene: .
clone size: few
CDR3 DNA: TGTGCCAGTAGTATTCCGCCCGGTGAAGCTTTCTTT
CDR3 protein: CASSIPPGEAFF

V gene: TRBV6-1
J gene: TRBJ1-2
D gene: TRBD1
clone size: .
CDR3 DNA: TGTGCCAGCAGTGACCTACCGACAGGGACCTATGGCTACACCTTC
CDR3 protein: CASSDLPTGTYGYTF

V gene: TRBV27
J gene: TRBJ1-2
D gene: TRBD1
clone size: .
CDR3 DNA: TGTGCCAGCAGTTCCCGACAGGGACCCTATGGCTACACCTTC
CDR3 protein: CASSSRQGPYGYTF

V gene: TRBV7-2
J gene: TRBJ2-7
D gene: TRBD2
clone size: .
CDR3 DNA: TGTGCCAGCAGCTTCCAGACTAGCGGGACAGGAGAGCAGTACTTC
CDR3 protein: CASSFQTSGTGEQYF

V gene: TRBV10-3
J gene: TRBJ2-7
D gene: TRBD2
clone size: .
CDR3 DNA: TGTGCCATCAGTGAGTCGGGACTAGCGGGTACCTACGAGCAGTACTTC
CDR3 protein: CAISESGLAGTYEQYF

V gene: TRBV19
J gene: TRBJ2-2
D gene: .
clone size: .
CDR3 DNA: TGTGCCAGTAGGACTAAGGCGGGCACCGGGGAGCTGTTTTTT
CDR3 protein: CASRTKAGTGELFF

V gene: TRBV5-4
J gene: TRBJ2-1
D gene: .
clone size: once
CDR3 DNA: TGTGCCAGCAGTCTGGACTGGTACAATGAGCAGTTCTTC
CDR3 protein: CASSLDWYNEQFF

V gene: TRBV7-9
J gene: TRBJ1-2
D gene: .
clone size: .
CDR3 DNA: TGTGCCAGCAGCTTAGGAGGGAACGGCTACACCTTC
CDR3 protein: CASSLGGNGYTF

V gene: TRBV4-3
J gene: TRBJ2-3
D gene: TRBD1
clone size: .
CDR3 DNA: TGCGCCAGCAGCCAACCGGACAGGGGGGACGGCGATACGCAGTATTTT
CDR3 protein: CASSQPDRGDGDTQYF